This T cell receptor (beta chain) was captured by sequencing in a study of blood T cell repertoires in COVID-19. About the research overall: Acute and convalescent COVID-19 samples came from the United States, Italy and Spain.

This clone was recorded only once. Per germline, CDR1 MDHEN and CDR2 SYDVKM. V lost 4 bases, J lost 8 bases, and 7 bases stayed unmatched. This CDR3 is 14 amino acids long. The protocol was immunoSEQ multiplex PCR, while the TCRdb copy is restricted to in-frame clones and leaves out a portion. The sample lists roughly 280,000 clones; under 95% were seen once. Residents of about 25 US areas, aged about 18 to 95 years, made up the participants. Cohorts were determined from participant-reported clinical history. Participants classified as exposed had met a COVID-19 case within 2 weeks before study entry. This TCR was recovered from a man aged 40-55 years who had been exposed to COVID-19. The V call is TRBV28, the J call TRBJ1-4; 7 bases align to TRBD1. The specimen sequenced was PBMCs or T cells enriched from blood (not recorded which). The CDR3 sequence: CASSSPGQPEKLFF. As DNA, the CDR3 is TGTGCCAGCAGTTCTCCGGGACAGCCAGAAAAACTGTTTTTT.